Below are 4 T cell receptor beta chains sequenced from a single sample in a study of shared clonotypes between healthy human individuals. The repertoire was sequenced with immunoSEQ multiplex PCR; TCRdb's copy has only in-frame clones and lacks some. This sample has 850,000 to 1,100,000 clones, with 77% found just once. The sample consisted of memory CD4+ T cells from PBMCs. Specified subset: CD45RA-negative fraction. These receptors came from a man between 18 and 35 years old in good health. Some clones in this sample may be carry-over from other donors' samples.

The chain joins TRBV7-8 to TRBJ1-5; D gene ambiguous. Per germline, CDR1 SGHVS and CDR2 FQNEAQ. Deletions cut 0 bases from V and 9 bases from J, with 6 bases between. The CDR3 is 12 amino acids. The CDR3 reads CASSLAEWPQHF. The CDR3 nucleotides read TGTGCCAGCAGCTTAGCGGAGTGGCCCCAGCATTTT.

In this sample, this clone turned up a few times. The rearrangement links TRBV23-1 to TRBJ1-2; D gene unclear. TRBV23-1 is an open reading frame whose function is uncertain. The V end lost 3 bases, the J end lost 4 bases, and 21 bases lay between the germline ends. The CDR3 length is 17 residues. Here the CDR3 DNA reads TGCGCCAGCAGTCACTCATTGGACGGCCAAACCTCCTATGGCTACACCTTC. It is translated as CASSHSLDGQTSYGYTF.

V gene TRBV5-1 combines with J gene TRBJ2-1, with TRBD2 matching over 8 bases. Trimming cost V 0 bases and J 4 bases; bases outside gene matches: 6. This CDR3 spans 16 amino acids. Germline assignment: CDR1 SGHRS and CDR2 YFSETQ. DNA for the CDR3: TGCGCCAGCAGCTTGGAAGCGGGAGCCCCATACAATGAGCAGTTCTTC. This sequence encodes CASSLEAGAPYNEQFF.

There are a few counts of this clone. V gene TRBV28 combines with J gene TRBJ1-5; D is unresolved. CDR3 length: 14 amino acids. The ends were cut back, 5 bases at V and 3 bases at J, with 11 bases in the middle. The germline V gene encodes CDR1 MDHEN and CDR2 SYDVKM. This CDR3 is CASSPAGSNQPQHF. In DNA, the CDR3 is TGTGCCAGCAGTCCAGCTGGCTCCAATCAGCCCCAGCATTTT.